Listed below are T cell receptor beta chains from one sample, sequenced in a study of shared clonotypes between healthy human individuals. Data came from immunoSEQ multiplex PCR; TCRdb stores just in-frame clones and leaves some out. The table lists hundreds of thousands of clones, roughly 72% of them singletons. The specimen was memory CD4+ T cells sorted from blood. These receptors came from a woman aged 25-40 years in good health. CDR3s include the opening cysteine and the closing phenylalanine or tryptophan. A D gene is named only where the DNA matches it firmly. Size is omitted from some rows. Given values are once, few, many or a class for expanded clones.

D	V	J	size	CDR3	DNA
-	TRBV28	TRBJ2-1	-	CASGTASSYNEQFF	TGTGCCAGCGGTACAGCAAGCTCCTACAATGAGCAGTTCTTC
-	TRBV5-8	TRBJ2-2	-	CASSLVQYTGELFF	TGTGCCAGCAGCTTGGTCCAGTACACCGGGGAGCTGTTTTTT
-	TRBV7-9	TRBJ2-1	few	CASSNTQGYEQFF	TGTGCCAGCAGCAATACGCAGGGATATGAGCAGTTCTTC
-	TRBV7-9	TRBJ2-6	-	CASSLAVGAPGANVLTF	TGTGCCAGCAGCTTAGCGGTAGGGGCGCCTGGGGCCAACGTCCTGACTTTC
TRBD1	TRBV11-2	TRBJ1-3	-	CASSSSDRGSGNTIYF	TGTGCCAGCAGCTCCAGTGACAGGGGGTCAGGAAACACCATATATTTT
-	TRBV19	TRBJ1-2	-	CASSDVGGLRGSGYTF	TGTGCCAGTAGTGATGTAGGAGGGTTGAGGGGAAGTGGCTACACCTTC
TRBD2	TRBV4-2	TRBJ2-5	-	CASSQQEFRDLLKREALRETQYF	TGTGCCAGCAGCCAACAGGAGTTCAGGGATCTTCTTAAGCGGGAGGCCCTCCGGGAGACCCAGTACTTC
-	TRBV2	TRBJ2-3	-	CASSEGTPTSTDTQYF	TGTGCCAGCAGCGAAGGGACACCGACTAGCACAGATACGCAGTATTTT
TRBD1	TRBV28	TRBJ1-4	-	CATRGVLTNEKLFF	TGTGCCACCAGGGGGGTTTTAACTAATGAAAAACTGTTTTTT
-	TRBV6-1	TRBJ1-5	-	CASSEVGERGNQPQHF	TGTGCCAGCAGTGAAGTAGGGGAGCGGGGCAATCAGCCCCAGCATTTT
TRBD2	TRBV30	TRBJ2-2	-	CAWSSGLVGGSGELFF	TGTGCCTGGAGTTCCGGACTAGTAGGTGGTTCCGGGGAGCTGTTTTTT
-	TRBV7-2	TRBJ2-7	once	CASSLLGTGGTSGRSQYF	TGTGCCAGCAGCTTATTGGGGACAGGGGGTACTAGCGGGAGAAGTCAGTACTTC
TRBD2	TRBV6-7	TRBJ2-1	-	CASSWTSGRANEQFF	TGTGCCAGCAGTTGGACTAGCGGGAGGGCCAATGAGCAGTTCTTC
TRBD1	TRBV27	TRBJ1-5	-	CASKPTGDPYSNQPQHF	TGTGCCAGCAAACCAACAGGGGATCCTTATAGCAATCAGCCCCAGCATTTT
-	TRBV25-1	TRBJ1-5	-	CASSGSGSQMDQPQHF	TGTGCCAGCAGTGGTTCGGGATCCCAGATGGATCAGCCCCAGCATTTT
TRBD2	TRBV9	TRBJ2-5	once	CASSLNLAGERGTQYF	TGTGCCAGCAGCCTGAATCTAGCGGGAGAGAGAGGGACCCAGTACTTC
TRBD2	TRBV2	TRBJ2-1	few	CASRKRGVRYEQFF	TGTGCCAGCAGAAAGCGGGGGGTCAGGTATGAGCAGTTCTTC
TRBD1	TRBV7-9	TRBJ1-4	-	CASSTSGTGYEKLFF	TGTGCCAGCAGCACATCCGGGACAGGGTACGAAAAACTGTTTTTT
-	TRBV4-1	TRBJ1-1	-	CASSQENTEAFF	TGCGCCAGCAGCCAAGAGAACACTGAAGCTTTCTTT
TRBD2	TRBV6-5	TRBJ2-3	once	CASSYEREIPDTQYF	TGTGCCAGCAGTTACGAGCGGGAGATCCCAGATACGCAGTATTTT
-	TRBV19	TRBJ2-3	-	CASSSYASRDTQYF	TGTGCCAGTAGTTCCTACGCCAGTCGAGATACGCAGTATTTT
TRBD2	TRBV5-6	TRBJ2-5	-	CASSFAGGIGETQYF	TGTGCCAGCAGCTTTGCGGGAGGGATTGGAGAGACCCAGTACTTC
-	TRBV7-7	TRBJ2-3	-	CASSMGHQSTDTQYF	TGTGCCAGCAGCATGGGACATCAAAGCACAGATACGCAGTATTTT
TRBD2	TRBV30	TRBJ2-3	-	CAWSAPTSGIYKGTQYF	TGTGCCTGGAGTGCTCCTACTAGCGGGATTTACAAGGGTACGCAGTATTTT
-	TRBV4-2	TRBJ2-1	-	CASSQGRGNEQFF	TGTGCCAGCAGCCAGGGTAGAGGAAATGAGCAGTTCTTC
-	TRBV6-1	TRBJ2-1	few	CASSDIAWNEQFF	TGTGCCAGCAGTGACATAGCTTGGAATGAGCAGTTCTTC
TRBD2	TRBV19	TRBJ2-2	-	CASSASGLAGGHGELFF	TGTGCCAGTAGTGCTTCGGGACTAGCGGGAGGACACGGGGAGCTGTTTTTT
-	TRBV23-1	TRBJ2-7	-	CASSPIWSGYIRHEQYF	TGCGCCAGCAGTCCCATTTGGTCAGGCTACATTCGTCACGAGCAGTACTTC
-	TRBV7-9	TRBJ1-1	-	CASSAGRRNTEAFF	TGTGCCAGCAGCGCCGGGAGGAGGAACACTGAAGCTTTCTTT
-	TRBV6-5	TRBJ1-2	-	CASSSGTHDYGYTF	TGTGCCAGCAGTTCCGGGACACACGACTATGGCTACACCTTC
-	TRBV5-1	TRBJ2-5	-	CASSPAVGETQYF	TGCGCCAGCAGCCCGGCCGTGGGGGAGACCCAGTACTTC
-	TRBV30	TRBJ2-5	-	CAWSPSSETQYF	TGTGCCTGGTCCCCGTCCTCCGAGACCCAGTACTTC
TRBD1	TRBV6-1	TRBJ2-3	-	CASSERPRTGTDTQYF	TGTGCCAGCAGTGAACGTCCAAGGACAGGAACAGATACGCAGTATTTT
TRBD1	TRBV5-1	TRBJ2-2	-	CASSLGGQGSGELFF	TGCGCCAGCAGCTTGGGGGGACAGGGAAGCGGGGAGCTGTTTTTT
-	TRBV4-1	TRBJ1-3	-	CASSQDWGNTIYF	TGCGCCAGCAGCCAAGATTGGGGAAACACCATATATTTT
-	TRBV19	TRBJ2-2	-	CASRQAWDTGELFF	TGTGCCAGTAGACAGGCTTGGGACACCGGGGAGCTGTTTTTT
TRBD2	TRBV19	TRBJ2-2	-	CASSISGRTGELFF	TGTGCCAGTAGTATCTCCGGGAGGACCGGGGAGCTGTTTTTT
-	TRBV11-2	TRBJ1-4	few	CASSSSWGAANEKLFF	TGTGCCAGCAGCTCGTCCTGGGGGGCGGCTAATGAAAAACTGTTTTTT
-	TRBV10-2	TRBJ2-7	-	CASTPMGPAGEQYF	TGCGCCAGCACGCCTATGGGCCCCGCGGGTGAGCAGTACTTC
-	TRBV10-3	TRBJ2-1	-	CAIREGYLNEQFF	TGTGCCATCAGGGAAGGATACCTCAATGAGCAGTTCTTC
TRBD1	TRBV11-3	TRBJ2-7	-	CASSPGTVSYEQYF	TGTGCCAGCAGCCCCGGGACAGTCTCCTACGAGCAGTACTTC
TRBD2	TRBV10-3	TRBJ2-3	-	CAISGSGRTDTQYF	TGTGCCATCAGTGGGAGCGGGAGAACAGATACGCAGTATTTT
-	TRBV7-9	TRBJ2-6	-	CASISSGANVLTF	TGTGCCAGCATAAGCTCTGGGGCCAACGTCCTGACTTTC
TRBD1	TRBV10-3	TRBJ2-7	-	CAIRGTGHYEQYF	TGTGCCATCAGGGGGACAGGGCACTACGAGCAGTACTTC